This T cell receptor (beta chain) derives from a study of blood T cell repertoires in COVID-19. Whole-study context: The cDNA or gDNA used as material had been derived from T cells, B-cell-depleted T cells, or PBMCs.

The method was immunoSEQ multiplex PCR; TCRdb's version includes in-frame clones alone and lacks a portion of them. The table has some 80,000 clones, 78% seen once. This CDR3 contains 15 residues. Germline V gene sequence: CDR1 SGHTS, CDR2 YDEGEE. V lost 4 bases and J lost 8; bases outside the gene matches: 11. The V call is TRBV5-8, the J call TRBJ1-4, with TRBD1 identical over 7 bases. The material sequenced was peripheral blood. The sequence derives from a human donor in a cohort sampled during active COVID-19. The CDR3 bases are TGTGCCAGCAGCCCGGGACAGCTAGGTTGGGAAAAACTGTTTTTT. Translation: CASSPGQLGWEKLFF.